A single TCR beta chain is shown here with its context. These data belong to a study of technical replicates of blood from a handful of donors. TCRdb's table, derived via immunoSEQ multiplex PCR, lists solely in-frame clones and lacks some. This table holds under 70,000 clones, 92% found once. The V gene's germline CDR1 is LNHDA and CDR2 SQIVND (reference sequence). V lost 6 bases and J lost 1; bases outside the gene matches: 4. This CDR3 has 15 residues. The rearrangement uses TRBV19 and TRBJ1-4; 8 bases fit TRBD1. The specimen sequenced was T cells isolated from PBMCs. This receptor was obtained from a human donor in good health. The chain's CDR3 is CASRRQGLTNEKLFF. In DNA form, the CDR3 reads TGTGCCAGTAGGCGACAGGGGTTAACTAATGAAAAACTGTTTTTT.